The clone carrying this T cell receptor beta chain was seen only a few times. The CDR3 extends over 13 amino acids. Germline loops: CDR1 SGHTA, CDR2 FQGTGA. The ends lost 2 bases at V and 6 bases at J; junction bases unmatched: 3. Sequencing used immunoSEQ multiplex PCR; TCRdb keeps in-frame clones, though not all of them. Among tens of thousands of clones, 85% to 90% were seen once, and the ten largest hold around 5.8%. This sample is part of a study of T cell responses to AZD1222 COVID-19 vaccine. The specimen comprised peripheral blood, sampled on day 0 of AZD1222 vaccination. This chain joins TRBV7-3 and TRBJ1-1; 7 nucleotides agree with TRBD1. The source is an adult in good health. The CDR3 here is CASSLDRDAEAFF. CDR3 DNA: TGTGCCAGCAGCTTAGACAGGGATGCTGAAGCTTTCTTT.